This TCR beta chain derives from a study of T cell responses to AZD1222 COVID-19 vaccine. Method: immunoSEQ multiplex PCR; TCRdb's copy keeps in-frame clones and lacks some. The data hold 150,000 to 200,000 clones, with 70% to 90% observed a single time. The germline V gene encodes CDR1 SGDLS and CDR2 YYNGEE. V was clipped by 6 bases and J by 5 bases, with 21 bases between them. This CDR3 is built from 16 residues. The genes are TRBV9 and TRBJ2-1, with D tentatively TRBD1 (5 bases). The receptor's source is an adult who received the MenACWY meningococcal vaccine as a control. The sequenced sample was peripheral blood, obtained 28 days after the second dose of the MenACWY control vaccine. CDR3 loop: CASTPRAASRDNEQFF. CDR3 nucleotide sequence: TGTGCCAGCACCCCCAGGGCGGCATCCCGCGACAATGAGCAGTTCTTC.